These T cell receptor beta chains were read from a single sample in a study of shared clonotypes between healthy human individuals. Measured with immunoSEQ multiplex PCR; TCRdb has only the in-frame clones, and not every one. Of some 630,000 clones in the sample, 60% to 80% were seen once. Sequencing input: memory CD4+ T cells sorted from blood. The receptors come from a woman aged 25 to 39 in good health. Both conserved end residues are part of each CDR3. D genes are given only for firm matches. The size entry is marked missing in some rows and otherwise reads once, few, many or a size class.

d_call: TRBD1
v_call: TRBV11-2
j_call: TRBJ2-7
clone_size: -
cdr3_aa: CASSLAELQGQKYEQYF
cdr3_nt: TGTGCCAGCAGCTTAGCTGAACTCCAGGGACAGAAATACGAGCAGTACTTC

d_call: TRBD2
v_call: TRBV6-4
j_call: TRBJ2-3
clone_size: -
cdr3_aa: CASSAPSSGPQSDTQYF
cdr3_nt: TGTGCCAGCAGTGCCCCCTCTAGCGGGCCACAATCAGATACGCAGTATTTT

d_call: -
v_call: TRBV10-3
j_call: TRBJ2-1
clone_size: -
cdr3_aa: CAISEYGGSDNEQFF
cdr3_nt: TGTGCCATCAGTGAGTATGGGGGATCAGACAATGAGCAGTTCTTC

d_call: TRBD1
v_call: TRBV19
j_call: TRBJ1-5
clone_size: -
cdr3_aa: CASSTGTGQSNQPQHF
cdr3_nt: TGTGCCAGTAGTACGGGGACAGGGCAAAGCAATCAGCCCCAGCATTTT

d_call: -
v_call: TRBV5-1
j_call: TRBJ1-3
clone_size: -
cdr3_aa: CASSLTSGGNTIYF
cdr3_nt: TGCGCCAGCAGCTTGACCTCGGGTGGAAACACCATATATTTT

d_call: -
v_call: TRBV4-1
j_call: TRBJ2-7
clone_size: -
cdr3_aa: CASSQEPINNRQEIYEQYF
cdr3_nt: TGCGCCAGCAGCCAAGAACCCATCAACAATAGACAGGAGATCTACGAGCAGTACTTC

d_call: TRBD2
v_call: TRBV19
j_call: TRBJ2-4
clone_size: once
cdr3_aa: CASSGGDQLAKNIQYF
cdr3_nt: TGTGCCAGTAGTGGGGGGGACCAACTAGCCAAAAACATTCAGTACTTC

d_call: -
v_call: TRBV5-1
j_call: TRBJ1-2
clone_size: -
cdr3_aa: CASSFGGNYGYTF
cdr3_nt: TGCGCCAGCAGCTTCGGGGGAAACTATGGCTACACCTTC

d_call: -
v_call: TRBV29-1
j_call: TRBJ1-5
clone_size: -
cdr3_aa: CSVLRVRKQPQHF
cdr3_nt: TGCAGCGTTCTCCGGGTCCGGAAGCAGCCCCAGCATTTT

d_call: TRBD1
v_call: TRBV6-1
j_call: TRBJ2-7
clone_size: few
cdr3_aa: CAAGRRQGAYEQYF
cdr3_nt: TGTGCCGCCGGGAGACGACAGGGGGCCTACGAGCAGTACTTC

d_call: TRBD1
v_call: TRBV28
j_call: TRBJ1-4
clone_size: -
cdr3_aa: CASSVPGQQNEKLFF
cdr3_nt: TGTGCCAGCAGTGTACCGGGACAGCAAAATGAAAAACTGTTTTTT

d_call: TRBD2
v_call: TRBV19
j_call: TRBJ2-6
clone_size: -
cdr3_aa: CASKPGLAGSGANVLTF
cdr3_nt: TGTGCCAGTAAGCCGGGACTAGCGGGATCTGGGGCCAACGTCCTGACTTTC

d_call: -
v_call: TRBV5-1
j_call: TRBJ2-1
clone_size: -
cdr3_aa: CASSLDLPSYNEQFF
cdr3_nt: TGCGCCAGCAGCTTGGACTTGCCGTCCTACAATGAGCAGTTCTTC

d_call: -
v_call: TRBV6-1
j_call: TRBJ2-2
clone_size: -
cdr3_aa: CASRHRPANTGELFF
cdr3_nt: TGTGCCAGCAGACACCGCCCGGCGAACACCGGGGAGCTGTTTTTT

d_call: -
v_call: TRBV6-5
j_call: TRBJ1-3
clone_size: many
cdr3_aa: CASSLQPSGNTIYF
cdr3_nt: TGTGCCAGCAGTCTACAACCCTCTGGAAACACCATATATTTT

d_call: -
v_call: TRBV28
j_call: TRBJ2-1
clone_size: -
cdr3_aa: CASSLWTVAWGEQFF
cdr3_nt: TGTGCCAGCAGTTTATGGACTGTCGCCTGGGGTGAGCAGTTCTTC

d_call: -
v_call: TRBV6-1
j_call: TRBJ2-2
clone_size: -
cdr3_aa: CASSEDRFPGELFF
cdr3_nt: TGTGCCAGCAGCGAGGACAGATTCCCCGGGGAGCTGTTTTTT

d_call: TRBD2
v_call: TRBV25-1
j_call: TRBJ2-1
clone_size: -
cdr3_aa: CATGGADRNEQFF
cdr3_nt: TGTGCCACCGGGGGGGCCGACCGTAATGAGCAGTTCTTC

d_call: -
v_call: TRBV15
j_call: TRBJ2-1
clone_size: -
cdr3_aa: CATSQLLLSSYNEQFF
cdr3_nt: TGTGCCACCAGCCAACTCCTACTAAGCTCCTACAATGAGCAGTTCTTC

d_call: -
v_call: TRBV6-6
j_call: TRBJ2-1
clone_size: -
cdr3_aa: CASSLPRTTYNEQFF
cdr3_nt: TGTGCCAGCAGCTTACCTCGGACAACCTACAATGAGCAGTTCTTC

d_call: -
v_call: TRBV19
j_call: TRBJ2-5
clone_size: -
cdr3_aa: CASSQVDEGPKTQYF
cdr3_nt: TGTGCCAGTAGTCAGGTAGACGAGGGGCCCAAGACCCAGTACTTC

d_call: TRBD2
v_call: TRBV2
j_call: TRBJ2-5
clone_size: -
cdr3_aa: CASSPLAVKETQYF
cdr3_nt: TGTGCCAGCAGTCCACTAGCGGTTAAAGAGACCCAGTACTTC

d_call: -
v_call: TRBV11-2
j_call: TRBJ1-1
clone_size: few
cdr3_aa: CASSLSLGRITEAFF
cdr3_nt: TGTGCCAGCAGCTTATCCCTCGGGCGGATCACTGAAGCTTTCTTT

d_call: -
v_call: TRBV6-5
j_call: TRBJ1-1
clone_size: once
cdr3_aa: CASSYSGRPEAFF
cdr3_nt: TGTGCCAGCAGTTACTCAGGCAGGCCTGAAGCTTTCTTT

d_call: TRBD1
v_call: TRBV6-4
j_call: TRBJ1-5
clone_size: -
cdr3_aa: CASSSRKRAGGHLGNQPQHF
cdr3_nt: TGTGCCAGCAGCTCGAGAAAGAGGGCAGGGGGGCACCTTGGCAATCAGCCCCAGCATTTT

d_call: -
v_call: TRBV29-1
j_call: TRBJ2-2
clone_size: -
cdr3_aa: CSVGVAGELFF
cdr3_nt: TGCAGCGTTGGTGTGGCCGGGGAGCTGTTTTTT

d_call: TRBD1
v_call: TRBV6-4
j_call: TRBJ1-2
clone_size: -
cdr3_aa: CASKRQGIGPYGYTF
cdr3_nt: TGTGCCAGCAAGAGACAGGGTATAGGGCCCTATGGCTACACCTTC